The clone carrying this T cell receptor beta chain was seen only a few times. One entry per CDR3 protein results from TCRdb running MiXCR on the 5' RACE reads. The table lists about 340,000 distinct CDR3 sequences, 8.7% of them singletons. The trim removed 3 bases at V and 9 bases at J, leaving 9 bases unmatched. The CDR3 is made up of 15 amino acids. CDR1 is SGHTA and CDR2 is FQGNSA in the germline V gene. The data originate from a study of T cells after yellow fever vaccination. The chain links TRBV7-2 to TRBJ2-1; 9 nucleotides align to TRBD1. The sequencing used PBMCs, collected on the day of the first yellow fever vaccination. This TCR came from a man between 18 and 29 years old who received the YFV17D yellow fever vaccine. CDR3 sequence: CASSFNRGLPIEQFF. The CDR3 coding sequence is TGTGCCAGCAGCTTCAACAGGGGGCTCCCTATTGAGCAGTTCTTC. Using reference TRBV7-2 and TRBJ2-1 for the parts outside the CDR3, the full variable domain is GAGVSQSPSNKVTEKGKDVELRCDPISGHTALYWYRQSLGQGLEFLIYFQGNSAPDKSGLPSDRFSAERTGGSVSTLTIQRTQQEDSAVYLCASSFNRGLPIEQFFGPGTRLTVL.